Listed here are 32 T cell receptor beta chains from one sample, sequenced in a study of blood T cell repertoires in COVID-19. Generated by immunoSEQ multiplex PCR, the TCRdb table keeps only in-frame clones and is missing some. The table shows some 35,000 clones, with around nine tenths occurring only once. Sequenced sample: peripheral blood. These receptors came from a man aged 60 to 75 with active COVID-19.

This clone was detected only once. The chain is built from TRBV29-1 and TRBJ2-7; maybe TRBD1 (5 bases). The V end lost 4 bases, the J end lost 2 bases, and 18 bases lay between the germline ends. Germline lookup yields CDR1 SQVTM and CDR2 ANQGSEA. This CDR3 is 15 amino acids long. CDR3 loop: CSVGKVRQLTYEQYF. CDR3 nucleotide sequence: TGCAGCGTTGGCAAGGTGAGACAGCTTACCTACGAGCAGTACTTC.

A few counts support this clone. The chain has TRBV18 and TRBJ1-1, with D maybe TRBD1 (5 bases). This CDR3 contains 14 residues. With 6 bases removed from V and 2 bases from J, the gap between germline ends came to 13 bases. Germline values: CDR1 KGHSH, CDR2 LQKENI. The DNA for the CDR3 is TGTGCCAGCTCCGCGGGGCTCTCAAACACTGAAGCTTTCTTT. It translates to CASSAGLSNTEAFF.

V is TRBV28 and J is TRBJ2-3; 10 nucleotides match TRBD1. Germline V gene sequence: CDR1 MDHEN, CDR2 SYDVKM. V lost 11 bases, J lost 0 bases, and 8 bases stayed unmatched. This CDR3 spans 15 amino acids. The CDR3 nucleotides read TGTGCCGCGGTCGGGGACAGGGGTAGCACAGATACGCAGTATTTT. Translating gives CAAVGDRGSTDTQYF.

This clone was seen more than once but under ten times. The V and J genes are TRBV28 and TRBJ1-1; TRBD1 matches 12 bases. The CDR3 sequence is 17 residues long. CDR1 and CDR2 (germline): MDHEN, SYDVKM. With V trimmed by 3 bases and J by 4 bases, 9 bases remained unmatched. Here the CDR3 reads CASSFSGQGAIRTEAFF. DNA for the CDR3: TGTGCCAGCAGTTTCTCGGGACAGGGGGCGATACGCACTGAAGCTTTCTTT.

The rearrangement uses TRBV4-2 and TRBJ2-1, with D possibly matching TRBD2 (6 bases). The CDR3 is 17 amino acids. In germline, CDR1 is LGHNA, CDR2 YNFKEQ. V was clipped by 5 bases and J by 0 bases, with 17 bases between them. CDR3 bases: TGTGCCAGCAGCAAAATCCTAGCGCCCTACTCCTACAATGAGCAGTTCTTC. This sequence encodes CASSKILAPYSYNEQFF.

This clone came up once. The genes are TRBV19 and TRBJ2-3; 8 nucleotides agree with TRBD2. CDR1 and CDR2 (germline): LNHDA, SQIVND (reference sequence). This CDR3 is built from 16 residues. The J segment lost 0 bases and the V segment lost 6 bases, leaving 8 bases of the junction unmatched. In DNA, the CDR3 is TGTGCCAGTAGCCTTACTAGCGGCTCTAGCACAGATACGCAGTATTTT. It translates to CASSLTSGSSTDTQYF. The variable domain in full, completed from reference TRBV19 and TRBJ2-3, reads DGGITQSPKYLFRKEGQNVTLSCEQNLNHDAMYWYRQDPGQGLRLIYYSQIVNDFQKGDIAEGYSVSREKKESFPLTVTSAQKNPTAFYLCASSLTSGSSTDTQYFGPGTRLTVL.

V usage is TRBV7-9 and J usage is TRBJ2-1; D not certain. The CDR3 length is 14 residues. Germline V gene lookup returns CDR1 SEHNR and CDR2 FQNEAQ (reference sequence). With 11 bases removed from V and 8 bases from J, the gap between germline ends came to 22 bases. The CDR3 reads CAVRLSSRVDEQFF. CDR3 coding DNA: TGTGCCGTGAGGCTCTCCTCTCGGGTGGATGAGCAGTTCTTC.

The chain couples TRBV5-6 to TRBJ1-3; the match to TRBD1 covers 7 bases. The germline CDR1 and CDR2 sequences are SGHDT and YYEEEE. The CDR3 consists of 16 residues. V dropped 3 bases and J dropped 0; count of bases not matched to a gene: 6. The CDR3, as DNA: TGTGCCAGCAGCTCGGGACAGTCCCTCTCTGGAAACACCATATATTTT. As protein: CASSSGQSLSGNTIYF.

The CDR3 here is CASRLTTGGIQGDTQYF. CDR3 nucleotide sequence: TGTGCCAGCAGACTCACGACAGGGGGTATCCAAGGAGATACGCAGTATTTT. V is TRBV7-8 and J is TRBJ2-3, with 9 bases fitting TRBD1. Germline CDR1 reads SGHVS; CDR2 reads FQNEAQ. CDR3 length: 17 residues. J was trimmed by 5 bases and V by 6 bases; bases with no gene match: 15.

The gene calls are TRBV2 and TRBJ1-6, with D perhaps matching TRBD1 (6 bases). Trimming took 5 bases from V and 4 from J, leaving 6 bases between them. In germline, CDR1 is SNHLY, CDR2 FYNNEI. The CDR3 has 13 residues. In nucleotides, the CDR3 is TGTGCCAGCAGTACAGGGTATAATTCACCCCTCCACTTT. This encodes CASSTGYNSPLHF.

This chain links TRBV2 with TRBJ2-1; 9 bases agree with TRBD2. Germline V CDR1 and CDR2: SNHLY, FYNNEI. The V segment lost 7 bases and the J segment 7 bases; nucleotides outside the gene matches: 8. The CDR3 contains 14 residues. The CDR3, as DNA: TGTGCCAGCAACGCGGGAGGGGTGAAAAATGAGCAGTTCTTC. Translating gives CASNAGGVKNEQFF.

The chain recombines TRBV9 with TRBJ2-1, with unresolved D. This CDR3 region has 15 residues. CDR1 is SGDLS and CDR2 is YYNGEE in the germline V gene. With 0 bases removed from V and 0 bases from J, the gap between germline ends came to 7 bases. The CDR3 spells CASSVVSNSYNEQFF. As DNA, the CDR3 is TGTGCCAGCAGCGTAGTGAGCAACTCCTACAATGAGCAGTTCTTC.

The rearrangement links TRBV3-1 (or the pseudogene TRBV3-2) to TRBJ1-6; 10 bases map to TRBD1. This CDR3 spans 14 amino acids. Germline trimming cut 4 bases from V and 10 bases from J; bases unmatched to any gene: 4. The V gene's germline CDR1 is LGHDT and CDR2 YNNKEL (reference sequence). CDR3 in amino acids: CASSLTGGESPLHF. CDR3 nucleotide sequence: TGTGCCAGCAGCCTGACAGGGGGCGAATCACCCCTCCACTTT.

The rearrangement uses TRBV19 and TRBJ1-2; D perhaps matches TRBD1 (6 bases). V was cut by 2 bases and J by 4 bases, with 8 bases left in between. CDR3 length: 13 amino acids. Germline CDR1 and CDR2: LNHDA and SQIVND (reference sequence). The CDR3 DNA reads TGTGCCAGTAGTATAACAGGGACCTATGGCTACACCTTC. This encodes CASSITGTYGYTF.

The rearrangement links TRBV13 to TRBJ2-7; 11 nucleotides match TRBD2. The CDR3 consists of 18 residues. Losses at the gene ends were 4 bases for V and 4 bases for J; bases not matched to a gene: 15. Germline V gene sequence: CDR1 PRHDT, CDR2 FYEKMQ (reference sequence). CDR3 residues: CASSSSVGYSGRAYEQYF. Here the CDR3 DNA reads TGTGCCAGCAGCTCTTCGGTAGGATATAGCGGGAGGGCTTACGAGCAGTACTTC.

The V and J genes are TRBV6-5 and TRBJ2-7; 9 nucleotides match TRBD1. Unmatched junction bases numbered 8, after V lost 4 bases and J lost 1 base. The CDR3 loop spans 16 amino acids. CDR1 and CDR2 from the germline V gene are MNHEY and SVGAGI. Written as DNA, the CDR3 is TGTGCCAGCAGTTCTCTCTCCGGGACAGGGTCCTACGAGCAGTACTTC. It codes for CASSSLSGTGSYEQYF.

The chain employs TRBV24-1 and TRBJ1-2; 8 nucleotides line up with TRBD1. Unmatched junction bases numbered 6, after V lost 2 bases and J lost 8 bases. The CDR3 runs to 14 residues. Germline V lookup: CDR1 KGHDR, CDR2 SFDVKD. The CDR3 sequence: CATSDSDRVGGYTF. The CDR3, as DNA: TGTGCCACCAGTGATTCGGACAGGGTAGGAGGCTACACCTTC.

The chain combines TRBV27 with TRBJ1-5, with D perhaps TRBD1 (6 bases). The CDR3 has 14 residues. The germline V and J ends were trimmed by 6 bases and 7 bases, with 16 bases remaining between them. CDR1 and CDR2 (germline): MNHEY, SMNVEV (reference sequence). The CDR3 sequence is CASRTTGIGQPQHF. CDR3 DNA: TGTGCCAGCAGAACAACAGGGATTGGGCAGCCCCAGCATTTT.

This clone is medium-sized within its sample. The gene calls are TRBV27 and TRBJ1-2; unclear D gene. The CDR3 sequence is 10 residues long. V lost 10 bases and J lost 4, with 7 bases in between. From germline, CDR1 is MNHEY and CDR2 SMNVEV (reference sequence). The DNA of the CDR3 is TGTGCCATGGCCACCTATGGCTACACCTTC. This translates into CAMATYGYTF.

V usage is TRBV3-1 (or the pseudogene TRBV3-2) and J usage is TRBJ2-2, with 8 bases lining up with TRBD2. Germline values: CDR1 LGHDT, CDR2 YNNKEL (reference sequence). The CDR3 is made up of 16 amino acids. Trimming cost V 4 bases and J 2 bases; bases outside gene matches: 6. The CDR3 sequence: CASSLSLAGNTGELFF. Here the CDR3 DNA reads TGTGCCAGCAGCCTTTCGCTAGCGGGCAACACCGGGGAGCTGTTTTTT.

This chain joins TRBV6-5 and TRBJ2-3; a weak D match, TRBD2 (7 bases). CDR3 length: 16 amino acids. In germline, CDR1 is MNHEY, CDR2 SVGAGI. V was trimmed by 2 bases and J by 2 bases, leaving 14 bases between them. The CDR3 nucleotides are TGTGCCAGCAGTTACGGGGGGAGGGGGGCCACAGATACGCAGTATTTT. Amino acids: CASSYGGRGATDTQYF.

This chain connects TRBV7-2 to TRBJ2-1; 11 nucleotides align to TRBD2. This CDR3 spans 17 amino acids. The germline V gene has CDR1 SGHTA and CDR2 FQGNSA. After removal of 2 bases from V and 8 bases from J, the junction contained 11 bases not matched to a gene. The CDR3 nucleotides read TGTGCCAGCAGCTTATGGGTAGCGGGAGGGCCTTTGGATGAGCAGTTCTTC. Protein: CASSLWVAGGPLDEQFF.

The chain joins TRBV7-2 to TRBJ2-7; 11 bases align to TRBD1. The germline CDR1 and CDR2 sequences are SGHTA and FQGNSA. Trimming removed 4 bases from V and 2 bases from J; junction bases left unmatched: 4. CDR3 length: 15 amino acids. Here the CDR3 reads CASSSPGQGAYEQYF. The DNA of the CDR3 is TGTGCCAGCAGCTCTCCGGGACAGGGGGCCTACGAGCAGTACTTC. Complete variable domain (other parts from reference TRBV7-2 and TRBJ2-7): GAGVSQSPSNKVTEKGKDVELRCDPISGHTALYWYRQSLGQGLEFLIYFQGNSAPDKSGLPSDRFSAERTGGSVSTLTIQRTQQEDSAVYLCASSSPGQGAYEQYFGPGTRLTVT.

This chain joins TRBV21-1 and TRBJ2-7; TRBD2, the table's D call, was not compared with the DNA. TRBV21-1 is an annotated pseudogene. The CDR3 spans 14 residues. As DNA, the CDR3 is TGTGCCAGCTATAACGGGAGAGGCACCTACGAGCAGTACTTC. This encodes CASYNGRGTYEQYF.

This sequence joins TRBV7-2 and TRBJ2-5, with 8 bases matching TRBD2. Germline loops: CDR1 SGHTA, CDR2 FQGNSA. The V and J ends lost 1 base and 1 base, in that order; junction bases with no gene match: 8. The CDR3 spans 17 residues. DNA of the CDR3: TGTGCCAGCAGCTTAGTGGGTAGCGGGGTCAGCCAAGAGACCCAGTACTTC. Amino acids: CASSLVGSGVSQETQYF.

V and J are TRBV30 and TRBJ2-7, with TRBD2 identical over 11 bases. The CDR3 extends over 11 amino acids. CDR1 is GTSNPN and CDR2 is SVGIG in the germline V gene (reference sequence). V lost 5 bases to trimming and J lost 7 bases; unmatched junction nucleotides: 1. This chain's CDR3 is CAWGLAGEQYF. The CDR3 nucleotides read TGTGCCTGGGGACTAGCGGGTGAGCAGTACTTC.

V and J are TRBV7-2 and TRBJ2-1; D remains ambiguous. Per germline, CDR1 SGHTA and CDR2 FQGNSA. Trimming stripped 6 bases from V and 6 bases from J, with 15 bases between. The CDR3 length is 14 residues. The chain's CDR3 is CASSSEVRLNEQFF. In DNA form, the CDR3 reads TGTGCCAGCAGTTCAGAAGTCCGCCTCAATGAGCAGTTCTTC.

The chain links TRBV7-8 to TRBJ2-1, with 8 bases lining up with TRBD1. The CDR3 is 16 residues long. V dropped 4 bases and J dropped 3; count of bases not matched to a gene: 8. Germline-derived CDR1 and CDR2 are SGHVS and FQNEAQ. The CDR3 loop reads CASSSLDRGDYNEQFF. In nucleotides, the CDR3 is TGTGCCAGCAGCTCTCTTGACAGGGGCGACTACAATGAGCAGTTCTTC.

The chain joins TRBV27 to TRBJ1-2, with 10 bases aligning to TRBD1. Losses at the gene ends were 5 bases for V and 2 bases for J; bases not matched to a gene: 5. The CDR3 length is 15 residues. Germline V gene sequence: CDR1 MNHEY, CDR2 SMNVEV (reference sequence). CDR3 sequence (DNA): TGTGCCAGCAGTCCCCGGGACAGGGGCAACTATGGCTACACCTTC. Translation gives CASSPRDRGNYGYTF.

This clone was observed a few times. The V gene is TRBV5-1, the J gene TRBJ2-2; 9 nucleotides line up with TRBD1. V was clipped by 0 bases and J by 3 bases; unmatched bases: 3. There are 16 residues in the CDR3. CDR1 and CDR2 (germline): SGHRS, YFSETQ. The CDR3 DNA is TGCGCCAGCAGCTTGGGTGGGACAGGGCACACCGGGGAGCTGTTTTTT. Translation gives CASSLGGTGHTGELFF.

This clone was counted a single time. The chain recombines TRBV28 with TRBJ1-6; 8 bases agree with TRBD1. The CDR3 totals 13 residues. The V and J ends lost 8 bases and 6 bases, in that order; junction bases with no gene match: 3. Germline V gives CDR1 MDHEN, CDR2 SYDVKM. The chain's CDR3 is CASSDRVNSPLHF. CDR3 DNA sequence: TGTGCCAGCTCGGACAGGGTTAATTCACCCCTCCACTTT.

This clone was detected only a few times. The V gene is TRBV7-9, the J gene TRBJ2-5, with D uncertain. The CDR3 spans 13 residues. The V gene lost 3 bases and the J gene lost 5 bases, with 10 bases spanning the gap. From germline, CDR1 is SEHNR and CDR2 FQNEAQ (reference sequence). The CDR3 region is CASSFFNEETQYF. The CDR3, as DNA: TGTGCCAGCAGCTTCTTCAATGAGGAGACCCAGTACTTC. The entire variable domain, with the rest obtained from reference TRBV7-9 and TRBJ2-5, is as follows: DTGVSQNPRHKITKRGQNVTFRCDPISEHNRLYWYRQTLGQGPEFLTYFQNEAQLEKSRLLSDRFSAERPKGSFSTLEIQRTEQGDSAMYLCASSFFNEETQYFGPGTRLLVL.